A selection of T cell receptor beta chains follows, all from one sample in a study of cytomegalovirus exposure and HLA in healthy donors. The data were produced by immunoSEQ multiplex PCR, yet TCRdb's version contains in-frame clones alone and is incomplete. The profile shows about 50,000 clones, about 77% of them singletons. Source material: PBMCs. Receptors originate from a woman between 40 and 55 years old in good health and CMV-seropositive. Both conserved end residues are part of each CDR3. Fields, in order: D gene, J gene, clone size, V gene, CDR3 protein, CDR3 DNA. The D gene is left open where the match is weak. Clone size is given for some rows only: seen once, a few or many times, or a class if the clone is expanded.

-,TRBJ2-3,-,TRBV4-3,CASSQEGTGASTDTQYF,TGCGCCAGCAGCCAAGAGGGCACGGGAGCTAGCACAGATACGCAGTATTTT
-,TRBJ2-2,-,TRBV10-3,CASQVVDTGELFF,TGTGCCAGTCAGGTGGTCGACACCGGGGAGCTGTTTTTT
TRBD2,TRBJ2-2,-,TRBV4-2,CASSQESAGLATGELFF,TGTGCCAGCAGCCAAGAGTCAGCGGGACTGGCCACCGGGGAGCTGTTTTTT
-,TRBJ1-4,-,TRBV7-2,CASSLTGRTGETNEKLFF,TGTGCCAGCAGCTTAACCGGAAGGACTGGGGAGACTAATGAAAAACTGTTTTTT
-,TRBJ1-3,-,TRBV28,CASSSGEAGNTIYF,TGTGCCAGCAGCTCCGGAGAGGCGGGAAACACCATATATTTT
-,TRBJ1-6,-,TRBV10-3,CAISEEGGRENSPLHF,TGTGCCATCAGTGAGGAGGGAGGCAGGGAGAATTCACCCCTCCACTTT
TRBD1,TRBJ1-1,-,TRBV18,CASSTGPATEAFF,TGTGCCAGCTCGACAGGGCCCGCCACTGAAGCTTTCTTT
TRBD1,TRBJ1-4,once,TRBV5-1,CASSVGQANEKLFF,TGCGCCAGCAGCGTTGGACAGGCTAATGAAAAACTGTTTTTT
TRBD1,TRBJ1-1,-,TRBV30,CAWSGDRGTEAFF,TGTGCCTGGAGTGGGGACAGGGGCACTGAAGCTTTCTTT
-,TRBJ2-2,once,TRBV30,CAWSPTRGGELFF,TGTGCCTGGAGTCCGACCCGGGGCGGGGAGCTGTTTTTT
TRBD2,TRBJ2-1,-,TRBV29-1,CSVEDFWTSGVNEQFF,TGCAGCGTTGAAGACTTCTGGACTAGCGGGGTCAATGAGCAGTTCTTC
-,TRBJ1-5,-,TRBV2,CASRPRAGANQPQHF,TGTGCCAGCAGGCCTCGAGCGGGGGCCAATCAGCCCCAGCATTTT
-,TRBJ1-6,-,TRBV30,CAWSVLGGYNSPLHF,TGTGCCTGGAGTGTACTCGGGGGATATAATTCACCCCTCCACTTT
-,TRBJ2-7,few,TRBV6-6,CASSYLREQYF,TGTGCCAGCAGTTATCTCCGCGAGCAGTACTTC
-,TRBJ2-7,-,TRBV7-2,CASSLASTGVASYEQYF,TGTGCCAGCAGCTTAGCGTCAACGGGGGTTGCTTCCTACGAGCAGTACTTC
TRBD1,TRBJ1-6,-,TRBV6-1,CASSEAPNRGPSPLHF,TGTGCCAGCAGTGAAGCGCCAAACAGGGGGCCTTCACCCCTCCACTTT
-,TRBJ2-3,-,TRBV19,CASSGSTDTQYF,TGTGCCAGTTCAGGGTCCACAGATACGCAGTATTTT
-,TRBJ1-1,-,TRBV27,CASRAGNTEAFF,TGTGCCAGCAGGGCAGGGAACACTGAAGCTTTCTTT
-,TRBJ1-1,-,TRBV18,CASSPIRGITEAFF,TGTGCCAGCTCACCAATACGGGGGATCACTGAAGCTTTCTTT